This is a list of T cell receptor beta chains from one sample in a study of blood T cell repertoires in COVID-19. Profiling relied on immunoSEQ multiplex PCR, and the TCRdb table lists in-frame clones only, not all of them. The top ten clones hold roughly 3.3% of a sample with under 300,000 clones, 85% to 90% of them seen once. Sequenced material: peripheral blood. All receptors derive from a woman aged 40 to 50 with acute or convalescent COVID-19. Both conserved end residues are part of each CDR3.

v_call: TRBV6-5; j_call: TRBJ1-2; cdr3_aa: CASNSGGRQDYGYTF
v_call: TRBV7-9; j_call: TRBJ1-2; cdr3_aa: CASSAQNRAGYTF
v_call: TRBV5-1; j_call: TRBJ2-5; cdr3_aa: CASSLSPAGGQETQYF
v_call: TRBV12-5; j_call: TRBJ2-2; cdr3_aa: CASGLRRLGHNTGELFF
v_call: TRBV1; j_call: TRBJ1-6; cdr3_aa: CTSSQDTGGKSYNSPLHF
v_call: TRBV6-5; j_call: TRBJ1-4; cdr3_aa: CASSSTGGEEKLFF
v_call: TRBV5-1; j_call: TRBJ2-2; cdr3_aa: CASSLGNVGSTGELFF
v_call: TRBV2; j_call: TRBJ1-3; cdr3_aa: CASSGPRGNTIYF
v_call: TRBV6-5; j_call: TRBJ2-5; cdr3_aa: CASRRRGQETQYF
v_call: TRBV14; j_call: TRBJ2-1; cdr3_aa: CASSQTRTSGGNEQFF
v_call: TRBV11-2; j_call: TRBJ1-2; cdr3_aa: CASSRGQGANYGYTF
v_call: TRBV10-3; j_call: TRBJ1-5; cdr3_aa: CAISESLGQGGRFSNQPQHF
v_call: TRBV29-1; j_call: TRBJ1-2; cdr3_aa: CSVEKGAGVNSNYGYTF
v_call: TRBV19; j_call: TRBJ1-2; cdr3_aa: CATYASGTAYGYTF
v_call: TRBV25-1; j_call: TRBJ1-2; cdr3_aa: CASVGQGTTYGYTF
v_call: TRBV6-6; j_call: TRBJ2-3; cdr3_aa: CASSYSPGGTDTQYF
v_call: TRBV5-5; j_call: TRBJ2-5; cdr3_aa: CASSSRQGLETQYF
v_call: TRBV28; j_call: TRBJ1-2; cdr3_aa: CASSSGYGYTF
v_call: TRBV5-1; j_call: TRBJ1-2; cdr3_aa: CASSRGDSFYGYTF
v_call: TRBV9; j_call: TRBJ1-2; cdr3_aa: CASSAGLTGERGYTF
v_call: TRBV10-2; j_call: TRBJ1-2; cdr3_aa: CASSEDRGRFYGYTF